The table lists the clone carrying this T cell receptor (beta chain) with a count of one. Its matching antigen is unknown. This specimen belongs to a study of blood T cells in healthy people across ages. Whole-study findings and limits: Unsorted PBMCs ruled out conclusive naive versus antigen-experienced comparison. Diversity of TCR beta per million T cells declined in a roughly linear way with age.

Trimming removed 2 bases at V and 0 bases at J, with 11 bases between. In germline, CDR1 is SQVTM, CDR2 ANQGSEA. This CDR3 region has 14 residues. A sample-barcoded 5' primer and a J-beta primer mix were used in a second PCR of roughly 6 to 11 cycles. TCRdb recomputed calls from the 5' RACE reads with MiXCR, one row per CDR3 protein. The sample includes 800,000 to 900,000 distinct CDR3 sequences, around two thirds seen only once; the top ten take 28%. This TCR was recovered from a man between 25 and 39 years old in good health. The V and J genes are TRBV29-1 and TRBJ2-7, with D tentatively TRBD1 (5 bases). Sequencing input: blood. CDR3 protein: CSVEFKGRSYEQYF. Written as DNA, the CDR3 is TGCAGCGTTGAATTCAAGGGGCGCTCCTACGAGCAGTACTTC.